This T cell receptor (beta chain) emerged from a study of blood T cells in healthy people across ages. Study conclusions and caveats: More naive CD4+ cells and higher diversity marked long-lived donors relative to aged donors.

Primers used in a second PCR of about 7 to 12 cycles were a sample-barcoded 5' primer and a J-beta primer mix. TCRdb called the 5' RACE reads again in MiXCR, with one record for every CDR3 protein. The sample shows about 640,000 distinct CDR3 sequences, about 54% of them seen only once. A note on this clonotype: Its specificity is unknown.

CDR3 length: 16 residues. V lost 2 bases and J lost 11, with 25 bases in between. The germline CDR1 and CDR2 sequences are SGDLS and YYNGEE. This rearrangement joins TRBV9 to TRBJ2-5; TRBD1 is a possible D gene (6 bases). The receptor's source is a man aged 60 to 69 in good health. Sequencing was done on a sample of blood. The CDR3 region has the DNA TGTGCCAGCAGCGTCCAGGGGAGAGGCCCCCACAATGAGCAGTACTTC. As protein: CASSVQGRGPHNEQYF. Together with reference TRBV9 and TRBJ2-5, the CDR3 gives the full variable domain: DSGVTQTPKHLITATGQRVTLRCSPRSGDLSVYWYQQSLDQGLQFLIQYYNGEERAKGNILERFSAQQFPDLHSELNLSSLELGDSALYFCASSVQGRGPHNEQYFGPGTRLLVL.